This TCR beta chain was profiled in a study of response to subunit inactivated influenza vaccine. CDR1 is ENHRY, CDR2 SYGVKD, per germline. J lost 4 bases, V lost 5 bases, and 8 bases had no gene match. The CDR3 runs to 14 residues. TCRdb reanalysed the RT-PCR reads using MiXCR and keeps one entry per CDR3 protein. Here the sample spans roughly 700,000 distinct CDR3 sequences, 15% to 17% being singletons. This clonotype was found a few times. The genes are TRBV10-3 and TRBJ2-7; the match to TRBD2 covers 7 bases. The receptor comes from a man over 45 who received an inactivated influenza vaccine. Material: PBMCs from blood, obtained 11 to 12 days after vaccination. Written as DNA, the CDR3 is TGTGCCATCAGTCCCCAGAGCGGGGATTACGAGCAGTACTTC. Its protein is CAISPQSGDYEQYF.